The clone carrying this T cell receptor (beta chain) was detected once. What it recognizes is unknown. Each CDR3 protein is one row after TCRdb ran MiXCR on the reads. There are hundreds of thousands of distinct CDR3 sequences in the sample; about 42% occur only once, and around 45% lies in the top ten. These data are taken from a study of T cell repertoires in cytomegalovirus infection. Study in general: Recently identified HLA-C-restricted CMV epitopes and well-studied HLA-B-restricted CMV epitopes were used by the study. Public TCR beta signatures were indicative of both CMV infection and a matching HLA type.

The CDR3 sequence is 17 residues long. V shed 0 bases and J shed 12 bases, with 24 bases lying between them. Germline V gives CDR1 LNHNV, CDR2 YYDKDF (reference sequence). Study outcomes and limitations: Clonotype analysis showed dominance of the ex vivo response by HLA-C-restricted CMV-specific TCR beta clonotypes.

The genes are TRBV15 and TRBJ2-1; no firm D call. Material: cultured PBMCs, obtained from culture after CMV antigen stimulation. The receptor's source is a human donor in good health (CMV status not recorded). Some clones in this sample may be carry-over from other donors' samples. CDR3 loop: CATSREGLLSAQVVQFF. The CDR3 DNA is TGTGCCACCAGCAGAGAAGGGCTCCTCAGCGCCCAGGTGGTGCAGTTCTTC.